The 21 T cell receptor beta chains below all came from one sample that was sequenced in a study of blood T cell repertoires in COVID-19. TCRdb's copy holds only in-frame clones and misses some; the assay was immunoSEQ multiplex PCR. The sample holds some 60,000 clones, 90% seen once. The source material was peripheral blood. Receptors originate from a man in his forties or fifties with acute or convalescent COVID-19.

The chain employs TRBV7-9 and TRBJ2-2; unclear D gene. The CDR3 length is 9 residues. Per germline, CDR1 SEHNR and CDR2 FQNEAQ (reference sequence). Trimming removed 11 bases from V and 6 bases from J, with 4 bases in between. In DNA, the CDR3 is TGTGCCGGGCCCGGGGAGCTGTTTTTT. It codes for CAGPGELFF.

The genes are TRBV4-1 and TRBJ2-7; TRBD1 matches 7 bases. Trimming took 1 base from V and 4 from J; bases not matched to a gene: 10. CDR1 and CDR2 from the germline V gene are MGHRA and YSYEKL. The CDR3 is 16 residues long. The CDR3 sequence is CASSQASGQALYEQYF. The DNA for the CDR3 is TGCGCCAGCAGCCAAGCATCAGGACAGGCTTTATACGAGCAGTACTTC.

The chain carries TRBV9 and TRBJ2-1; a possible D gene is TRBD2 (6 bases). Per the germline V gene, CDR1 is SGDLS and CDR2 is YYNGEE. Trimming took 0 bases from V and 5 from J, leaving 18 bases between them. The CDR3 runs to 17 residues. CDR3 sequence (DNA): TGTGCCAGCAGCGTAGACCCCCCGGGACTGGTGAACAATGAGCAGTTCTTC. Encoded protein: CASSVDPPGLVNNEQFF.

V and J are TRBV3-1 (or the pseudogene TRBV3-2) and TRBJ1-5; 9 bases map to TRBD1. CDR3 length: 17 amino acids. V was pared by 1 base and J by 1 base, with 5 bases of the junction left unmatched. CDR1 and CDR2 from the germline V gene are LGHDT and YNNKEL (reference sequence). The CDR3 sequence is CASSQGGTGPSNQPQHF. Here the CDR3 DNA reads TGTGCCAGCAGCCAAGGCGGGACAGGGCCGAGCAATCAGCCCCAGCATTTT.

V is TRBV24-1 and J is TRBJ1-1; D perhaps matches TRBD1 (6 bases). This CDR3 spans 13 amino acids. With 4 bases removed from V and 4 bases from J, the gap between germline ends came to 9 bases. CDR1 and CDR2 (germline): KGHDR, SFDVKD. This CDR3 is CATSELGGTEAFF. Here the CDR3 DNA reads TGTGCCACCAGTGAACTAGGGGGCACTGAAGCTTTCTTT.

The rearrangement uses TRBV6-5 and TRBJ1-2, with 12 bases matching TRBD1. This CDR3 comprises 14 residues. Trimming removed 6 bases from V and 4 bases from J; junction bases left unmatched: 3. The V gene's germline CDR1 is MNHEY and CDR2 SVGAGI. The CDR3 DNA reads TGTGCCAGCAGGGGACAGGGGGCTCTCTATGGCTACACCTTC. It specifies CASRGQGALYGYTF.

In DNA form, the CDR3 reads TGTGCCAGCACTGACTTTGGGGCAGACGAGCAGTACTTC. It encodes CASTDFGADEQYF. V usage is TRBV25-1 and J usage is TRBJ2-7; D possibly corresponds to TRBD1 (5 bases). The CDR3 is made up of 13 amino acids. The V and J ends lost 7 bases and 5 bases respectively, with 15 bases between them. Germline CDR1 reads MGHDK; CDR2 reads SYGVNS.

The rearrangement links TRBV6-4 to TRBJ2-1; maybe TRBD1 (5 bases). Germline assignment: CDR1 MRHNA and CDR2 SNTAGT. This CDR3 spans 14 amino acids. The V gene lost 3 bases and the J gene lost 8 bases, with 14 bases spanning the gap. CDR3 sequence: CASSESVQGDEQFF. In DNA form, the CDR3 reads TGTGCCAGCAGTGAGTCAGTGCAGGGCGATGAGCAGTTCTTC.

This chain links TRBV6-2 or TRBV6-3 with TRBJ1-5, with TRBD1 as a possible D gene (5 bases). The CDR3 has 18 residues. The V and J ends lost 5 bases and 0 bases respectively, with 20 bases between them. Germline V gene sequence: CDR1 MNHEY, CDR2 SVGEGT. The DNA of the CDR3 is TGTGCCAGCAGTACGCGGGGGGAAATTTTTTATAGCAATCAGCCCCAGCATTTT. This sequence encodes CASSTRGEIFYSNQPQHF.

The V gene is TRBV11-2, the J gene TRBJ1-2, with 8 bases fitting TRBD1. The germline V gene encodes CDR1 SGHAT and CDR2 FQNNGV. The trim removed 6 bases at V and 4 bases at J, leaving 10 bases unmatched. This CDR3 has 15 residues. The CDR3 loop is CASSPLQGDVYGYTF. The CDR3 region has the DNA TGTGCCAGCAGTCCGTTACAGGGGGATGTCTATGGCTACACCTTC. The full variable domain, completed using reference TRBV11-2 and TRBJ1-2, is EAGVAQSPRYKIIEKRQSVAFWCNPISGHATLYWYQQILGQGPKLLIQFQNNGVVDDSQLPKDRFSAERLKGVDSTLKIQPAKLEDSAVYLCASSPLQGDVYGYTFGSGTRLTVV.

The chain carries TRBV10-3 and TRBJ2-7, with D perhaps TRBD2 (5 bases). This CDR3 contains 16 residues. Trimming pared 0 bases from V and 2 bases from J, leaving 14 bases between. Germline V gene lookup returns CDR1 ENHRY and CDR2 SYGVKD. For the CDR3, the DNA is TGTGCCATCAGTGAGTCGGGAGCGCAACAAACCTACGAGCAGTACTTC. Protein sequence: CAISESGAQQTYEQYF.

This chain connects TRBV15 to TRBJ2-7, with 10 bases aligning to TRBD1. The CDR3 loop spans 14 amino acids. Germline V gene data show CDR1 as LNHNV and CDR2 as YYDKDF (reference sequence). Trimming took 1 base from V and 3 from J; bases not matched to a gene: 0. The CDR3 here is CATSRGTGGYEQYF. The CDR3 nucleotides are TGTGCCACCAGCAGAGGGACAGGGGGCTACGAGCAGTACTTC.

The sample holds one count of this clone. The gene calls are TRBV7-3 and TRBJ2-2; 7 nucleotides align to TRBD2. The CDR3 covers 14 residues. Germline-derived CDR1 and CDR2 are SGHTA and FQGTGA. Trimming at V came to 5 bases and at J to 6 bases, leaving 6 bases not matched to a gene. This CDR3 reads CASSLLTSAGELFF. CDR3 nucleotide sequence: TGTGCCAGCAGCCTCCTAACTAGCGCCGGGGAGCTGTTTTTT.

The chain employs TRBV29-1 and TRBJ1-4; D is uncertain. The ends were cut back, 0 bases at V and 0 bases at J, with 8 bases in the middle. CDR1 is SQVTM and CDR2 is ANQGSEA in the germline V gene. The CDR3 has 15 amino acids. CDR3 DNA: TGCAGCGTTGAAGATCGGGGAACAACTAATGAAAAACTGTTTTTT. This encodes CSVEDRGTTNEKLFF.

The V and J genes are TRBV9 and TRBJ2-1; TRBD2 aligns across 9 bases. Germline CDR1 is SGDLS and CDR2 is YYNGEE. The V segment lost 6 bases and the J segment 4 bases; nucleotides outside the gene matches: 11. This CDR3 is 16 amino acids long. This CDR3 reads CASTQGGSGSYNEQFF. DNA for the CDR3: TGTGCCAGCACCCAAGGAGGTAGCGGGAGTTACAATGAGCAGTTCTTC.

The V gene is TRBV7-2, the J gene TRBJ2-2; 9 bases are shared with TRBD2. This CDR3 contains 15 residues. V trimming: 3 bases; J trimming: 7 bases; junction bases outside the gene matches: 6. Per germline, CDR1 SGHTA and CDR2 FQGNSA. The CDR3, as DNA: TGTGCCAGCAGCTTTTTAGCGGGAGCCGGCGGGGAGCTGTTTTTT. Residues: CASSFLAGAGGELFF.

The chain employs TRBV7-9 and TRBJ1-3, with 8 nucleotides matching TRBD1. Germline V CDR1 and CDR2: SEHNR, FQNEAQ (reference sequence). This CDR3 contains 13 residues. V lost 2 bases to trimming and J lost 7 bases; unmatched junction nucleotides: 1. The CDR3 is CASSLQGANTIYF. CDR3 nucleotide sequence: TGTGCCAGCAGCTTACAGGGGGCGAACACCATATATTTT.

This clone occurred once. This chain uses TRBV28 with TRBJ1-2; weak D call: TRBD1 (5 bases). V lost 4 bases and J 2 bases, leaving 17 bases between the germline ends. This CDR3 comprises 16 residues. Germline CDR1 reads MDHEN; CDR2 reads SYDVKM. CDR3 sequence reads: CASSSFGASGNYGYTF. The CDR3 nucleotides read TGTGCCAGCAGTTCTTTCGGGGCAAGCGGGAACTATGGCTACACCTTC.

J is TRBJ1-3 and V is TRBV6-5; D call uncertain. The V end lost 5 bases, the J end lost 3 bases, and 8 bases lay between the germline ends. The CDR3 has 13 amino acids. Germline loops: CDR1 MNHEY, CDR2 SVGAGI. The CDR3 nucleotides are TGTGCCAGCAGTCAAATAGTTGGAAACACCATATATTTT. It codes for CASSQIVGNTIYF.

The genes are TRBV7-6 and TRBJ2-5; D may be TRBD2 (6 bases). The germline gives CDR1 SGHVS, CDR2 FNYEAQ. CDR3 size: 12 residues. The V gene lost 5 bases and the J gene lost 13 bases, with 17 bases spanning the gap. Here the CDR3 DNA reads TGTGCCAGCAGCCCAGGCCCGGCGGGATGGTACTTC. Residues: CASSPGPAGWYF.

CDR3 DNA sequence: TGTGCCAGCTCACCCCAACAGAATCAGCCCCAGCATTTT. This translates into CASSPQQNQPQHF. The V call is TRBV18, the J call TRBJ1-5; D uncertain. Deletions cut 3 bases from V and 4 bases from J, with 7 bases between. Germline values: CDR1 KGHSH, CDR2 LQKENI. The CDR3 is made up of 13 amino acids.